This T cell receptor (beta chain) was observed in a study of T cells in Graves' hyperthyroidism and ophthalmopathy. Points from the study as a whole: A median around 6 months before onset, the model predicted ophthalmopathy.

Any patient presenting with uncontrolled infection, other autoimmune disease, pregnancy or lactation was left out. As for this clonotype: The antigen is not known.

RNA transcripts served as the template for amplifying TCR beta CDR3 regions. The HTBI primer set served for first-round RT-PCR of the TCR CDR3. TCRdb processed the multiplex PCR reads anew with MiXCR; each CDR3 protein has one entry. Of roughly 500,000 distinct CDR3 sequences listed, 46% are singletons. CDR1 is SEHNR, CDR2 FQNEAQ, per germline (reference sequence). J lost 0 bases, V lost 5 bases, and 10 bases had no gene match. This CDR3 is built from 16 residues. The material sequenced was peripheral blood or thyroid tissue (not recorded which). This sequence joins TRBV7-9 and TRBJ2-7; 7 positions agree with TRBD1. This TCR derives from an adult woman with Graves' disease, either hyperthyroidism or ophthalmopathy (not recorded which). The CDR3 is CASSPRQGASSYEQYF. The CDR3 bases are TGTGCCAGCAGCCCCAGACAGGGCGCTAGCTCCTACGAGCAGTACTTC. The variable domain in full, completed from reference TRBV7-9 and TRBJ2-7, reads DTGVSQNPRHKITKRGQNVTFRCDPISEHNRLYWYRQTLGQGPEFLTYFQNEAQLEKSRLLSDRFSAERPKGSFSTLEIQRTEQGDSAMYLCASSPRQGASSYEQYFGPGTRLTVT.